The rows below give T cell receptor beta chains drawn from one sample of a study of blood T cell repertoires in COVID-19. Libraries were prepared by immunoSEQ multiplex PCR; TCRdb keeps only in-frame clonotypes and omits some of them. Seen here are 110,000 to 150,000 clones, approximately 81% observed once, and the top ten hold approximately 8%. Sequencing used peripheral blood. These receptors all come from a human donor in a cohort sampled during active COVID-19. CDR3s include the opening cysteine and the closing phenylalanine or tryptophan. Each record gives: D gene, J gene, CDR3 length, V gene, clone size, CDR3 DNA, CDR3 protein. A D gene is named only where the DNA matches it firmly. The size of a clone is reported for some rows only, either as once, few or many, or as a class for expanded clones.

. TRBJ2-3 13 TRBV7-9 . TGTGCCAGCGGGGGCGGACACACAGATACGCAGTATTTT CASGGGHTDTQYF
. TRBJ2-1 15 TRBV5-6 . TGTGCCAGCAGCTTGAAGTCAGGGTCCAACAATGAGCAGTTCTTC CASSLKSGSNNEQFF
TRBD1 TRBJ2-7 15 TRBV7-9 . TGTGCCAGCAGCTTAGTTGGACAGGGGGCACTCGAGCAGTACTTC CASSLVGQGALEQYF
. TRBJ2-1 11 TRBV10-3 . TGTGCCATCAGTGCCCTCAATGAGCAGTTCTTC CAISALNEQFF
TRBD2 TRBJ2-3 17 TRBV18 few TGTGCCAGCTCACCACCGACTAGCGGAGGCCGCACAGATACGCAGTATTTT CASSPPTSGGRTDTQYF
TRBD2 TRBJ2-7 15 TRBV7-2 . TGTGCCAGCAGCTACAGTGGTAGCGGGAGTCCCGAGCAGTACTTC CASSYSGSGSPEQYF
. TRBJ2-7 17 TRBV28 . TGTGCCAGCAGTTTGGCAGTGGCCCAACGAATTTTATACGAGCAGTACTTC CASSLAVAQRILYEQYF
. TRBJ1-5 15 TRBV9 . TGTGCCAGCAGCGTAGGGGGCAGGCCCCATCAGCCCCAGCATTTT CASSVGGRPHQPQHF
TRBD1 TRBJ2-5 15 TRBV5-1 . TGCGCCAGCAGCGTGCCTGGACAGGGAAGGGAGACCCAGTACTTC CASSVPGQGRETQYF
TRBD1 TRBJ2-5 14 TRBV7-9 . TGTGCCAGCAACGCCCGGACAGGGTTCGAGACCCAGTACTTC CASNARTGFETQYF
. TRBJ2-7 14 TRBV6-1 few TGTGCCAGCAGTGAGGGGGCATCATTGTATGGGCAGTACTTC CASSEGASLYGQYF
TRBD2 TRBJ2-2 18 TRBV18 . TGTGCCAGCTCACCATTAGCGGGAGTGGAAAAGAACACCGGGGAGCTGTTTTTT CASSPLAGVEKNTGELFF
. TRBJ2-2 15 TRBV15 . TGTGCCACCAGCAGGGCACAGGGGAACACCGGGGAGCTGTTTTTT CATSRAQGNTGELFF
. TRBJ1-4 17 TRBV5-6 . TGTGCCAGCAGCTTGGGACAGGTTAGGGGCTTTAATGAAAAACTGTTTTTT CASSLGQVRGFNEKLFF
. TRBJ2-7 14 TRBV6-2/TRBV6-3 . TGTGCCAGCAGTTACGGGCAGGCCAAGTGGGAGCAGTACTTC CASSYGQAKWEQYF
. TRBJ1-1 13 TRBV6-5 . TGTGCCTCCTTCTCTCTTTTGAACACTGAAGCTTTCTTT CASFSLLNTEAFF
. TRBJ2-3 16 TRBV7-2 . TGTGCCAGCAGCTTAGGGACGGTCAGGGCGGCAGATACGCAGTATTTT CASSLGTVRAADTQYF
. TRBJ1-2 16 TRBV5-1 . TGCGCCAGCAGCTCCAGACCGAGACAAGAGCCTCTTGGCTACACCTTC CASSSRPRQEPLGYTF
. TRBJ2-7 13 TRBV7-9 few TGTGCCAGCAGCCAGGGATTACAGACCCCTTGGGACTTC CASSQGLQTPWDF
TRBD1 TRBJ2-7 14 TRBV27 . TGTGCCAGCAGACGGGACAGGCCCTCCTACGAGCAGTACTTC CASRRDRPSYEQYF
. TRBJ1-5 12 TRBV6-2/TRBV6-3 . TGTGCCAGCAGCCGCGGGGCTCAGCCCCAGCATTTT CASSRGAQPQHF
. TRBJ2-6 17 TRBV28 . TGTGCCAGCAGTTTATTCTCCAGGTTCTCTGGGGCCAACGTCCTGACTTTC CASSLFSRFSGANVLTF
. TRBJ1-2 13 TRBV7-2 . TGTGCCAGCAGCCCCCGCGTAGGGGAAGGCTACACCTTC CASSPRVGEGYTF
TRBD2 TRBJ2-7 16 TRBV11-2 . TGTGCCAGCAGAGGGGCTAGCGGGAACAGGGCCTACGAGCAGTACTTC CASRGASGNRAYEQYF
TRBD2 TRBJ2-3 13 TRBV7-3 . TGTGCCAGCAGCTCCAGCGGGAGAGATACGCAGTATTTT CASSSSGRDTQYF
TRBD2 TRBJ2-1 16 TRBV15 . TGTGCCACCAGCAGGTTGGGGACTAGCGGAAACAATGAGCAGTTCTTC CATSRLGTSGNNEQFF
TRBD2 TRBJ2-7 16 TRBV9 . TGTGCCAGCAGCCCATGGGGGGAGGGCGGAGCCTACGAGCAGTACTTC CASSPWGEGGAYEQYF
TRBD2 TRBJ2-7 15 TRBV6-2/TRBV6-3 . TGTGCCAGCAGTTACGGAAGCGGGAGTTGGGTCGAGCAGTACTTC CASSYGSGSWVEQYF
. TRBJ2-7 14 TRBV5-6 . TGTGCCAGCAGCCCCGGACAAAGCTCCTACGAGCAGTACTTC CASSPGQSSYEQYF
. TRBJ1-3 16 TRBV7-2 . TGTGCCAGCAGCTCTAACCTGGGGGGCTCTGGAAACACCATATATTTT CASSSNLGGSGNTIYF
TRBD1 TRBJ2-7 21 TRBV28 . TGTGCCAGCAGTCCCTACTATCAGGGGGAATCATCGTTCGGGTTATCCTACGAGCAGTACTTC CASSPYYQGESSFGLSYEQYF
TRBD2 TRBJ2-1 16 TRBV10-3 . TGTGCCAGCAAGGAGTCTAGCGGGAGGGAGGGCCATGAGCAGTTCTTC CASKESSGREGHEQFF
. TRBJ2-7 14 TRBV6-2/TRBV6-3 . TGTGCCAGCAGCAGGGGTAATCCCTCCTACGAGCAGTACTTC CASSRGNPSYEQYF
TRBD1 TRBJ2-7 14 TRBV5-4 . TGTGCCAGCAGCACCCGACAGGGGGCGAGGGAGCAGTACTTC CASSTRQGAREQYF
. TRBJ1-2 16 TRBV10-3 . TGTGCCATCAGTGGGAATGGGCCACGGGGTTACTATGGCTACACCTTC CAISGNGPRGYYGYTF
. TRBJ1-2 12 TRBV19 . TGTGCCAGTAGTCTCGCTAACTATGGCTACACCTTC CASSLANYGYTF
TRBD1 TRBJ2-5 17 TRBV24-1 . TGTGCCACCAGCCCCTACTCCGGGACAGGGGAGAGAGAGACCCAGTACTTC CATSPYSGTGERETQYF
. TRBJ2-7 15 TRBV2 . TGTGCCAGCAGTGTCCGGGACACCCAGTCTTACGAGCAGTACTTC CASSVRDTQSYEQYF
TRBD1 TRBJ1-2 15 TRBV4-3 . TGCGCCAGCAGCCAGACCAGGACAGGGGACTATGGCTACACCTTC CASSQTRTGDYGYTF
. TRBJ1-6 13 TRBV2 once TGTGCCAGCATGGGGACTGGATGGCCACCCCTCCACTTT CASMGTGWPPLHF
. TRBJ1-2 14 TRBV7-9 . TGTGCCAGCAGCTCGGACACCCCGAACTATGGCTACACCTTC CASSSDTPNYGYTF
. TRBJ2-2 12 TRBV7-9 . TGTGCCAGCGGCCGAGGGTCCGGGGAGCTGTTTTTT CASGRGSGELFF
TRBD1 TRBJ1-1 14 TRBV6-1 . TGTGCCAGCAGTGAAGTTAGGGGGCTCACTGAAGCTTTCTTT CASSEVRGLTEAFF
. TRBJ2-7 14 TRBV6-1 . TGTGCCAGCAGTGACCGACAGCCACCCTACGAGCAGTACTTC CASSDRQPPYEQYF
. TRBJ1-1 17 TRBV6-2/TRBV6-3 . TGTGCCAGCAGTACCACCGTCGGTCGTATCTATACTTCTGAAGCTTTCTTT CASSTTVGRIYTSEAFF
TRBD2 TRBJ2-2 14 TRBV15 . TGTGCCACCAGGAAGCGGGAGAGTTTCGGGGAGCTGTTTTTT CATRKRESFGELFF
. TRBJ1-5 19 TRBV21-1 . TGTGCCAGCAGCAAAGCACCTGGACAGGGGAGGCAGAGCAATCAGCCCCAGCATTTT CASSKAPGQGRQSNQPQHF
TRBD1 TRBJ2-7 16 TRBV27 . TGTGCCAGCAGTTTAGGGACAGGGGTCCAAACCTACGAGCAGTACTTC CASSLGTGVQTYEQYF
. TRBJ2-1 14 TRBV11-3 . TGTGCCAGCAGCTTATTCCGGGAGTCCAATGAGCAGTTCTTC CASSLFRESNEQFF
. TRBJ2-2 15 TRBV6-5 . TGTGCCAGCAGTTCCGGGGTTGGACACACCGGGGAGCTGTTTTTT CASSSGVGHTGELFF
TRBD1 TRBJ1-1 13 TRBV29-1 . TGCAGCGTTAACCGGGACAGCAACACTGAAGCTTTCTTT CSVNRDSNTEAFF
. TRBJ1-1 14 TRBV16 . TGTGCCAGCAGTCTTACAGGGTTGTACACTGAAGCTTTCTTT CASSLTGLYTEAFF
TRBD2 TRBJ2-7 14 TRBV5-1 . TGCGCCAGCAGCTTGGCGAGCGGGAGCTACGAGCAGTACTTC CASSLASGSYEQYF
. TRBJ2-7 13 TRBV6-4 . TGTGCCAGCAGTGAACGGTCCTCCTACGAGCAGTACTTC CASSERSSYEQYF
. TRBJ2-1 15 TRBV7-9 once TGTGCCAGCAGCTTAGGGACAGTCTCCTACAATGAGCAGTTCTTC CASSLGTVSYNEQFF